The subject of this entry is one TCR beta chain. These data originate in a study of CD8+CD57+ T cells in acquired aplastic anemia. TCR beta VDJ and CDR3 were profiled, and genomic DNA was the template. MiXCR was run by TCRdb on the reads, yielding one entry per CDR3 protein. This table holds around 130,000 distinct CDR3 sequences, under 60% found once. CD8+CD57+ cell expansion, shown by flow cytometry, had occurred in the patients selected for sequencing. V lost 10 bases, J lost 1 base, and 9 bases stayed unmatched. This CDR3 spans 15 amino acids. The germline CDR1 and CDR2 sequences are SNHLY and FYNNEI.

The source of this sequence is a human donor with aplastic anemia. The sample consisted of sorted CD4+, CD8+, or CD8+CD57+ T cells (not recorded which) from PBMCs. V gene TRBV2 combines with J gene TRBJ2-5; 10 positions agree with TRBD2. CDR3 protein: CAIRPGLASQETQYF. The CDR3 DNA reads TGTGCCATCAGACCGGGACTAGCGTCCCAAGAGACCCAGTACTTC.